This T cell receptor (beta chain) was captured in a study of T cells in Graves' hyperthyroidism and ophthalmopathy. General study points: The model made its ophthalmopathy prediction, and onset followed a median roughly 6.5 months later. Most thyroid clonotypes expanded above 0.001 appeared in blood too.

The CDR3 is 16 amino acids. Trimming removed 5 bases at V and 2 bases at J, with 18 bases between. Germline loops: CDR1 SGHAT, CDR2 FQDESV (reference sequence). TCR beta CDR3 region amplification was performed from RNA transcripts. TCR CDR3 regions were first amplified by RT-PCR with HTBI primers. TCRdb re-analysed the multiplex PCR reads in MiXCR, keeping a single row per CDR3 protein. The table records 500,000 to 550,000 distinct CDR3 sequences, about 20% of them present only once. Ten or more counts support this clonotype. Its target is unknown. The clonotype originates from a man aged 35 to 55 with Graves' ophthalmopathy. The chain carries TRBV11-1 and TRBJ1-1, with D maybe TRBD1 (5 bases). What was sequenced was blood. CDR3 nucleotides: TGTGCCAGCAGCCCTTCGGGGGGGACGTTAAACACTGAAGCTTTCTTT. Amino acids: CASSPSGGTLNTEAFF.